The source of this TCR beta chain is a study of lymphopenia after photon versus proton radiotherapy. Study conclusions and caveats: Under photons, naive T cells and diversity fell while effector/memory populations rose.

Clones were sequenced by immunoSEQ multiplex PCR, and TCRdb holds only the in-frame ones, with some missing. The data show 22,000 or so clones, with 84% seen just once and 2.9% held by the top ten. Germline V CDR1 and CDR2: GTSNPN, SVGIG (reference sequence). This CDR3 has 14 amino acids. V gave up 5 bases and J gave up 7 bases; unmatched junction bases: 10. Turning to this clone: The antigen remains unidentified.

The receptor was isolated from a woman aged 45 to 65 with pancreatic cancer. V and J are TRBV30 and TRBJ2-7; 11 bases align to TRBD2. Specimen: peripheral blood, collected from a patient treated with photon-based radiotherapy. The CDR3 sequence is CAWGGLLAGGEQYF. The CDR3 nucleotides read TGTGCCTGGGGGGGACTGCTAGCGGGAGGTGAGCAGTACTTC. Filled out from reference TRBV30 and TRBJ2-7, the complete variable domain reads SQTIHQWPATLVQPVGSPLSLECTVEGTSNPNLYWYRQAAGRGLQLLFYSVGIGQISSEVPQNLSASRPQDRQFILSSKKLLLSDSGFYLCAWGGLLAGGEQYFGPGTRLTVT.